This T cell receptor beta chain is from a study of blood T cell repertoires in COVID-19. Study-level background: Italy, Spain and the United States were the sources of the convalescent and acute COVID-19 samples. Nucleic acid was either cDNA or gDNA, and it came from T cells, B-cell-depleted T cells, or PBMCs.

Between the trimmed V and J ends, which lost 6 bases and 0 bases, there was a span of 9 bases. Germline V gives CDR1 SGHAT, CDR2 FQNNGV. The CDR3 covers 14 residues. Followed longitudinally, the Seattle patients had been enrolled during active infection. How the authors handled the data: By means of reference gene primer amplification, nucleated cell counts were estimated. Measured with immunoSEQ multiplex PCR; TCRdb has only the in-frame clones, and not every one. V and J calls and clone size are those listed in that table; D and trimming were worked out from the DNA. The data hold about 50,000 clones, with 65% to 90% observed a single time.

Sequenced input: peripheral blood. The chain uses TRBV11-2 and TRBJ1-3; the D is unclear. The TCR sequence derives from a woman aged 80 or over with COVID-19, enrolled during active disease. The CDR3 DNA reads TGTGCCAGCAGTTGGTCGGGCTCTGGAAACACCATATATTTT. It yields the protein CASSWSGSGNTIYF.